This T cell receptor (beta chain) comes out of a study of shared clonotypes between healthy human individuals. Overall study results and limits: Between a few donors, naive CD4 clonotypes were shared at a level of around 4.9%. Collection of samples was limited to blood; tissue repertoires likely differ. Memory subsets generally showed lower estimated richness than naive subsets.

Germline V CDR1 and CDR2: MNHEY, SVGAGI. This CDR3 contains 14 residues. Trimming took 6 bases from V and 5 from J, leaving 13 bases between them. Notes on this clone: Its antigen is not identified.

Data came from immunoSEQ multiplex PCR; TCRdb stores just in-frame clones and leaves some out. The repertoire consists of 2 million to 2.5 million clones, with nearly 97% occurring once and the leading ten covering less than 0.15%. The sample was naive CD4+ T cells sorted from blood. Noted subset: CD45RA+ positively selected. This rearrangement joins TRBV6-5 to TRBJ1-4, with a weak D call TRBD1 (6 bases). The TCR sequence derives from a man between 18 and 35 years old in good health. The chain's CDR3 is CASRGGTKNEKLFF. The DNA for the CDR3 is TGTGCCAGCAGGGGTGGGACAAAGAATGAAAAACTGTTTTTT.